Each of the 24 T cell receptor beta chains below was sequenced from the same sample in a study of regulatory and conventional T cells in RAG deficiency. The protocol was immunoSEQ multiplex PCR, while the TCRdb copy is restricted to in-frame clones and leaves out a portion. The repertoire consists of about 9,000 clones, with about 84% occurring once and the leading ten covering under 35%. This sample also belongs to another study, concerning regulatory T cells. This second report adds: Amplification used 52 TRBV primers and 13 TRBJ primers.

Sequences were obtained from CD8+ T cells sorted from blood. These receptors all stem from a human donor in good health.

The gene calls are TRBV6-6 and TRBJ2-1; possibly TRBD2 for D (5 bases). The CDR3 runs 16 residues. CDR1 and CDR2 (germline): MNHNY, SVGAGI (reference sequence). The ends were cut back, 0 bases at V and 0 bases at J, with 9 bases in the middle. The CDR3, as DNA: TGTGCCAGCAGTTACTCCTTTGGGAGCTCCTACAATGAGCAGTTCTTC. This codes for CASSYSFGSSYNEQFF.

This rearrangement joins TRBV7-9 to TRBJ1-1; the D is unclear. V was pared by 4 bases and J by 8 bases, with 17 bases between. The CDR3 sequence is 14 residues long. Germline V gene sequence: CDR1 SEHNR, CDR2 FQNEAQ (reference sequence). CDR3 loop: CASSSSEVVGEAFF. CDR3 DNA: TGTGCCAGCAGCTCGTCGGAGGTAGTTGGAGAAGCTTTCTTT. The full variable domain, completed using reference TRBV7-9 and TRBJ1-1, is DTGVSQNPRHKITKRGQNVTFRCDPISEHNRLYWYRQTLGQGPEFLTYFQNEAQLEKSRLLSDRFSAERPKGSFSTLEIQRTEQGDSAMYLCASSSSEVVGEAFFGQGTRLTVV.

The J gene is TRBJ2-1, the V gene TRBV7-9, with 14 bases matching TRBD2. The CDR3 covers 16 residues. J was trimmed by 7 bases and V by 5 bases; bases with no gene match: 7. Germline assignment: CDR1 SEHNR and CDR2 FQNEAQ (reference sequence). The CDR3 reads CASSATGTSGSNEQFF. The DNA of the CDR3 is TGTGCCAGCAGCGCGACCGGGACTAGCGGGAGTAATGAGCAGTTCTTC. Looking up the rest from reference TRBV7-9 and TRBJ2-1 gives the full variable domain: DTGVSQNPRHKITKRGQNVTFRCDPISEHNRLYWYRQTLGQGPEFLTYFQNEAQLEKSRLLSDRFSAERPKGSFSTLEIQRTEQGDSAMYLCASSATGTSGSNEQFFGPGTRLTVL.

The gene calls are TRBV4-1 and TRBJ1-1; possible D gene TRBD1, 6 bases. Germline assignment: CDR1 MGHRA and CDR2 YSYEKL. The CDR3 covers 15 residues. V dropped 3 bases and J dropped 5 bases, with 16 bases sitting between them. CDR3 nucleotides: TGCGCCAGCAGCCAGGCCCCAGGAAGGGGGACTGAAGCTTTCTTT. Protein: CASSQAPGRGTEAFF.

The chain carries TRBV6-1 and TRBJ1-1, with 9 bases lining up with TRBD1. CDR1 and CDR2 (germline): MNHNS, SASEGT. CDR3 length equals 14 residues. The V and J ends lost 4 bases and 4 bases, in that order; junction bases with no gene match: 4. DNA for the CDR3: TGTGCCAGCAGTGGGACAGGGGACGTCACTGAAGCTTTCTTT. It specifies CASSGTGDVTEAFF.

This clone was recorded once. The CDR3 loop is CATSRDSRGGDEQFF. Written as DNA, the CDR3 is TGTGCCACCAGCAGAGATTCTCGCGGGGGGGATGAGCAGTTCTTC. The genes are TRBV15 and TRBJ2-1, with 9 bases that match TRBD2. Per the germline V gene, CDR1 is LNHNV and CDR2 is YYDKDF (reference sequence). The CDR3 spans 15 residues. V dropped 0 bases and J dropped 8; count of bases not matched to a gene: 5.

The chain uses TRBV27 and TRBJ1-5; 7 positions agree with TRBD1. The length of the CDR3 is 15 residues. CDR1 is MNHEY and CDR2 is SMNVEV in the germline V gene (reference sequence). V shed 4 bases, J shed 3 bases, and the junction held 6 bases outside the gene matches. As DNA, the CDR3 is TGTGCCAGCAGTTCCCGCAGGGGGATCAATCAGCCCCAGCATTTT. It specifies CASSSRRGINQPQHF.

Here the CDR3 reads CSVDSNPGGPYNEQFF. In nucleotides, the CDR3 is TGCAGCGTTGATTCCAACCCGGGGGGCCCCTACAATGAGCAGTTCTTC. The genes are TRBV29-1 and TRBJ2-1, with a weak D call TRBD2 (7 bases). The germline V gene encodes CDR1 SQVTM and CDR2 ANQGSEA. V lost 3 bases, J lost 2 bases, and 17 bases lay in between. CDR3 length: 16 amino acids.

The chain carries TRBV19 and TRBJ1-6, with unresolved D. The CDR3 has 16 amino acids. The germline V and J ends were trimmed by 3 bases and 2 bases, with 11 bases remaining between them. Germline V gives CDR1 LNHDA, CDR2 SQIVND (reference sequence). CDR3 region: CASSMAGRTYNSPLHF. The CDR3 DNA is TGTGCCAGTAGTATGGCCGGACGGACCTATAATTCACCCCTCCACTTT.

The chain combines TRBV4-2 with TRBJ2-3, with 9 bases lining up with TRBD2. This CDR3 has 16 residues. V was pared by 0 bases and J by 3 bases, with 4 bases of the junction left unmatched. Per the germline V gene, CDR1 is LGHNA and CDR2 is YNFKEQ. CDR3 residues: CASSQEVAGETDTQYF. Here the CDR3 DNA reads TGTGCCAGCAGCCAAGAGGTAGCGGGAGAAACAGATACGCAGTATTTT.

The V and J genes are TRBV5-4 and TRBJ1-1, with D unclear. This CDR3 spans 12 amino acids. Trimming took 5 bases from V and 5 from J, leaving 10 bases between them. The germline gives CDR1 SGHNT, CDR2 YYREEE (reference sequence). The CDR3: CASRSGKTEAFF. Written as DNA, the CDR3 is TGTGCCAGCAGATCCGGGAAAACTGAAGCTTTCTTT.

The V call is TRBV28, the J call TRBJ2-7; 8 positions agree with TRBD2. CDR1 and CDR2 (germline): MDHEN, SYDVKM. The V segment lost 2 bases and the J segment 5 bases; nucleotides outside the gene matches: 5. The CDR3 length is 14 residues. The CDR3 DNA is TGTGCCAGCAGTTTACGGGAGGGCAGGAACGAGCAGTACTTC. Its protein product is CASSLREGRNEQYF.

The chain has TRBV4-1 and TRBJ2-3; a weak D match, TRBD1 (6 bases). Germline CDR1 is MGHRA and CDR2 is YSYEKL. With 3 bases removed from V and 1 base from J, the gap between germline ends came to 11 bases. The CDR3 has 15 residues. CDR3 DNA sequence: TGCGCCAGCAGCCAGCGGACAGCCCGCACAGATACGCAGTATTTT. It encodes CASSQRTARTDTQYF.

The chain joins TRBV6-6 to TRBJ2-2; D is uncertain. The CDR3 spans 14 residues. V dropped 0 bases and J dropped 4 bases, with 6 bases sitting between them. From germline, CDR1 is MNHNY and CDR2 SVGAGI (reference sequence). CDR3 in amino acids: CASSYSTATGELFF. The CDR3 nucleotides read TGTGCCAGCAGTTACTCTACCGCCACCGGGGAGCTGTTTTTT.

V is TRBV10-2 and J is TRBJ1-1; D is possibly TRBD1 (5 bases). Trimming cost V 6 bases and J 3 bases, with 11 bases left between them. The CDR3 loop spans 13 amino acids. Germline V gene sequence: CDR1 WSHSY, CDR2 SAAADI. This chain's CDR3 is CASSLDTYTEAFF. In DNA, the CDR3 is TGCGCCAGCAGCCTGGACACCTACACTGAAGCTTTCTTT.

This sequence joins TRBV2 and TRBJ1-5, with 8 bases lining up with TRBD1. This CDR3 is 17 amino acids long. After removal of 6 bases from V and 9 bases from J, the junction contained 19 bases not matched to a gene. Germline lookup yields CDR1 SNHLY and CDR2 FYNNEI. The CDR3 loop is CASRLRAGGREGSPQHF. Written as DNA, the CDR3 is TGTGCCAGCAGATTAAGGGCAGGGGGCCGAGAGGGATCGCCCCAGCATTTT.

CDR3 sequence (DNA): TGTGCCAGCAGCGTAGATGGGGGCGGGGGCACAGATACGCAGTATTTT. Its translation is CASSVDGGGGTDTQYF. The chain employs TRBV9 and TRBJ2-3; D may be TRBD1 or TRBD2 (6 bases each). Trimming shortened V by 0 bases and J by 1 base, and 12 bases separated the two germline ends. The CDR3 covers 16 residues. Germline values: CDR1 SGDLS, CDR2 YYNGEE.

This sequence joins TRBV2 and TRBJ1-5; D ambiguous. This CDR3 spans 13 amino acids. CDR1 and CDR2 (germline): SNHLY, FYNNEI. V lost 6 bases to trimming and J lost 6 bases, with 12 bases between them. CDR3 residues: CASREQSSQPQHF. The CDR3, as DNA: TGTGCCAGCAGGGAACAGTCTAGTCAGCCCCAGCATTTT.

The gene calls are TRBV7-9 and TRBJ1-2; the match to TRBD1 covers 7 bases. The V gene's germline CDR1 is SEHNR and CDR2 FQNEAQ (reference sequence). J lost 4 bases, V lost 5 bases, and 4 bases had no gene match. The CDR3 contains 13 residues. CDR3 sequence (DNA): TGTGCCAGCAGCCTGGGACAGTTCTATGGCTACACCTTC. Translation: CASSLGQFYGYTF.

The genes are TRBV5-8 and TRBJ1-2; D possibly corresponds to TRBD1 (5 bases). The germline CDR1 and CDR2 sequences are SGHTS and YDEGEE. V was trimmed by 0 bases and J by 4 bases, leaving 7 bases between them. The CDR3 is made up of 13 amino acids. CDR3 region: CASSLGQIYGYTF. The CDR3, as DNA: TGTGCCAGCAGCTTGGGACAGATCTATGGCTACACCTTC.

The CDR3: CASSDRDYSYNEQFF. CDR3 DNA: TGTGCCAGCAGCGACCGGGACTACTCCTACAATGAGCAGTTCTTC. The J gene is TRBJ2-1, the V gene TRBV25-1; 7 bases are shared with TRBD2. This CDR3 comprises 15 residues. J gave up 0 bases and V 6 bases, and 5 bases lay outside the gene matches. Germline CDR1 reads MGHDK; CDR2 reads SYGVNS.

This clone was seen just once. The chain uses TRBV6-1 and TRBJ1-1; D gene unclear. Deletions cut 3 bases from V and 11 bases from J, with 13 bases between. This CDR3 contains 12 residues. Germline V lookup: CDR1 MNHNS, CDR2 SASEGT. The CDR3 region is CASSDLGSGAFF. DNA for the CDR3: TGTGCCAGCAGTGACTTGGGCAGCGGGGCTTTCTTT.

The chain links TRBV7-8 to TRBJ1-2, with D hard to call. V was pared by 5 bases and J by 5 bases, with 18 bases between. The CDR3 extends over 15 amino acids. Germline V gene lookup returns CDR1 SGHVS and CDR2 FQNEAQ. The CDR3 region is CASSPRDGGRYGYTF. The CDR3 DNA reads as TGTGCCAGCAGCCCGCGCGACGGCGGGCGGTATGGCTACACCTTC.

This clone was counted only a few times. V is TRBV9 and J is TRBJ2-3, with 7 bases matching TRBD2. CDR1 and CDR2 from the germline V gene are SGDLS and YYNGEE. Germline trimming cut 2 bases from V and 0 bases from J; bases unmatched to any gene: 6. This CDR3 is 16 amino acids long. The DNA of the CDR3 is TGTGCCAGCAGCGTGCATAGCGGGTCGAGCACAGATACGCAGTATTTT. Its protein is CASSVHSGSSTDTQYF. Full variable domain (rest looked up from reference TRBV9 and TRBJ2-3): DSGVTQTPKHLITATGQRVTLRCSPRSGDLSVYWYQQSLDQGLQFLIQYYNGEERAKGNILERFSAQQFPDLHSELNLSSLELGDSALYFCASSVHSGSSTDTQYFGPGTRLTVL.